This T cell receptor beta chain was captured in a study of T cells after yellow fever vaccination. Study conclusions and caveats: Clones from primary vaccination mostly reappeared after the booster (around 96% CD4, around 90% CD8).

TCRdb ran MiXCR on the 5' RACE reads and lists one entry per CDR3 protein. The table has 300,000 to 350,000 distinct CDR3 sequences, around 10% seen once. Many counts were recorded for this clonotype. Its specificity is unknown. Per the germline V gene, CDR1 is LGHNA and CDR2 is YSLEER. The V gene lost 4 bases and the J gene lost 6 bases, with 13 bases spanning the gap. The CDR3 sequence is 13 residues long. This clonotype was sampled from a man younger than 35 who received the YFV17D yellow fever vaccine. This specimen was CD4+ T cells sorted from PBMCs, taken 45 days after the yellow fever booster vaccination. The rearrangement links TRBV4-3 to TRBJ2-7, with D unclear. CDR3 DNA: TGCGCCAGCAGCCCAAACATGGGATCCGAGCAGTACTTC. Its translation is CASSPNMGSEQYF.